The 25 T cell receptor beta chains listed next were all sequenced from one sample in a study of yellow fever vaccine responses in identical twins. TCRdb recomputed calls from the RT-PCR reads with MiXCR, one row per CDR3 protein. The sample holds around 20,000 distinct CDR3 sequences; less than 75% are singletons and the top ten take 2.2%. Sequencing was performed on T cells from blood (PBMCs), unsorted or a sorted subset (not recorded which), taken before or after yellow fever vaccination (not recorded which). The source is a woman aged 18-29 years who received the yellow fever vaccine.

The chain combines TRBV29-1 with TRBJ1-1; the D is unclear. V was cut by 1 base and J by 1 base, with 7 bases left in between. The CDR3 length is 13 residues. CDR1 and CDR2 (germline): SQVTM, ANQGSEA. CDR3 bases: TGCAGCGTTGAAGTGGCAGCGAACACTGAAGCTTTCTTT. This translates into CSVEVAANTEAFF.

The chain recombines TRBV18 with TRBJ2-1, with 7 bases lining up with TRBD1. V trimming: 5 bases; J trimming: 6 bases; junction bases outside the gene matches: 4. This CDR3 has 13 residues. Per germline, CDR1 KGHSH and CDR2 LQKENI. In DNA form, the CDR3 reads TGTGCCAGCTCAAGGGACAGTAGCAATGAGCAGTTCTTC. This gives the protein CASSRDSSNEQFF.

V gene TRBV7-3 combines with J gene TRBJ1-5; 7 positions match TRBD1. Trimming removed 1 base from V and 4 bases from J; junction bases left unmatched: 4. The CDR3 is 15 amino acids. Germline values: CDR1 SGHTA, CDR2 FQGTGA. The CDR3 loop is CASSLIGTANQPQHF. CDR3 DNA: TGTGCCAGCAGCTTAATTGGGACAGCTAATCAGCCCCAGCATTTT.

The V and J genes are TRBV10-1 and TRBJ2-1, with 9 bases fitting TRBD2. Germline lookup yields CDR1 WNHNN and CDR2 SYGVQD (reference sequence). The CDR3 sequence is 15 residues long. Unmatched junction bases numbered 4, after V lost 5 bases and J lost 2 bases. The CDR3: CASSSSGNAYNEQFF. CDR3 bases: TGCGCCAGCAGTTCTAGCGGGAACGCCTACAATGAGCAGTTCTTC.

The chain combines TRBV5-1 with TRBJ2-1; a weak D match, TRBD2 (6 bases). This CDR3 has 15 amino acids. Germline assignment: CDR1 SGHRS and CDR2 YFSETQ. Trimming pared 4 bases from V and 4 bases from J, leaving 15 bases between. The CDR3 here is CASSISGPGYNEQFF. CDR3 sequence (DNA): TGCGCCAGCAGCATCAGCGGGCCGGGGTACAATGAGCAGTTCTTC.

This rearrangement joins TRBV13 to TRBJ1-2; possible D gene TRBD1, 5 bases. From germline, CDR1 is PRHDT and CDR2 FYEKMQ (reference sequence). The V gene lost 7 bases and the J gene lost 4 bases, with 13 bases spanning the gap. There are 13 residues in the CDR3. The CDR3 DNA reads as TGTGCCAGCAAAAGTAGACAGATCTATGGCTACACCTTC. Translating it yields CASKSRQIYGYTF.

The chain recombines TRBV7-9 with TRBJ1-6; D is undetermined. The CDR3 sequence is 14 residues long. Germline loops: CDR1 SEHNR, CDR2 FQNEAQ (reference sequence). V was trimmed by 2 bases and J by 7 bases, leaving 9 bases between them. The CDR3 sequence: CASSLSGHNSPLHF. The DNA for the CDR3 is TGTGCCAGCAGCTTAAGTGGTCACAATTCACCCCTCCACTTT.

The chain has TRBV4-1 and TRBJ2-3, with 7 bases that match TRBD2. Germline-derived CDR1 and CDR2 are MGHRA and YSYEKL. J gave up 3 bases and V 2 bases, and 8 bases lay outside the gene matches. This CDR3 spans 16 amino acids. The DNA for the CDR3 is TGCGCCAGCAGCCAATCAGGAGGGAGGGGTACAGATACGCAGTATTTT. It encodes CASSQSGGRGTDTQYF.

The chain joins TRBV11-3 to TRBJ1-1, with 9 positions matching TRBD1. The V segment lost 5 bases and the J segment 3 bases; nucleotides outside the gene matches: 4. The CDR3 is 14 amino acids. Looked up from germline, CDR1 is SGHNT and CDR2 is YENEEA. CDR3 sequence (DNA): TGTGCCAGCAGCGATGGGACAGGGTACACTGAAGCTTTCTTT. Translated, it gives CASSDGTGYTEAFF.

The J gene is TRBJ2-2, the V gene TRBV5-5; D gene unclear. CDR1 is SGHKS and CDR2 is YYEKEE in the germline V gene (reference sequence). Between the trimmed V and J ends, which lost 1 base and 0 bases, there was a span of 16 bases. The CDR3 has 18 residues. CDR3 protein: CASSLTTAYPSNTGELFF. The CDR3 region has the DNA TGTGCCAGCAGCTTGACCACCGCGTACCCTTCGAACACCGGGGAGCTGTTTTTT. The variable domain in full, completed from reference TRBV5-5 and TRBJ2-2, reads DAGVTQSPTHLIKTRGQQVTLRCSPISGHKSVSWYQQVLGQGPQFIFQYYEKEERGRGNFPDRFSARQFPNYSSELNVNALLLGDSALYLCASSLTTAYPSNTGELFFGEGSRLTVL.

This chain connects TRBV3-1 to TRBJ2-5; unclear D gene. CDR3 size: 14 residues. Germline CDR1 LGHDT, CDR2 YNNKEL (reference sequence). V shed 0 bases and J shed 1 base, with 6 bases lying between them. The CDR3 DNA reads as TGTGCCAGCAGCCAAGACCTACCCCAAGAGACCCAGTACTTC. Its translation is CASSQDLPQETQYF.

This clonotype was seen only a few times. The chain recombines TRBV20-1 with TRBJ2-3, with TRBD2 matching over 15 bases. V lost 0 bases to trimming and J lost 5 bases; unmatched junction nucleotides: 3. The CDR3 totals 16 residues. Germline assignment: CDR1 DFQATT and CDR2 SNEGSKA (reference sequence). The CDR3 nucleotides read TGCAGTGCTAGAGACCCGGGACTAGCGGGAGGAGATACGCAGTATTTT. It encodes CSARDPGLAGGDTQYF.

This chain uses TRBV27 with TRBJ1-5; no reliable D call. With 1 base removed from V and 9 bases from J, the gap between germline ends came to 16 bases. Germline lookup yields CDR1 MNHEY and CDR2 SMNVEV (reference sequence). The CDR3 is made up of 15 amino acids. The CDR3 coding sequence is TGTGCCAGCAGTTTATATGAGGGAATCTTGGGGCCCCAGCATTTT. This encodes CASSLYEGILGPQHF.

The sample holds a few counts of this clonotype. The chain uses TRBV2 and TRBJ2-7, with 11 bases aligning to TRBD2. Trimming cost V 7 bases and J 7 bases; bases outside gene matches: 6. Per the germline V gene, CDR1 is SNHLY and CDR2 is FYNNEI. CDR3 length: 13 amino acids. The DNA for the CDR3 is TGTGCCAGCACCACTAGCGGGAGTTGGGAGCAGTACTTC. Its protein product is CASTTSGSWEQYF.

The CDR3 protein is CASSLDRGSSYEQYV. DNA for the CDR3: TGTGCCAGCAGTCTCGACAGGGGGTCATCCTACGAGCAGTACGTC. J is TRBJ2-7 and V is TRBV2; 9 bases are shared with TRBD1. The CDR3 is 15 amino acids. Germline CDR1 and CDR2: SNHLY and FYNNEI. V shed 5 bases, J shed 1 base, and the junction held 6 bases outside the gene matches.

CDR3 protein: CSARDWRDIQYF. For the CDR3, the DNA is TGCAGTGCTAGAGATTGGCGGGACATTCAGTACTTC. The rearrangement uses TRBV20-1 and TRBJ2-4, with TRBD2 as a possible D gene (5 bases). The length of the CDR3 is 12 residues. In germline, CDR1 is DFQATT, CDR2 SNEGSKA (reference sequence). V was shortened by 0 bases and J by 8 bases, with 8 bases between the two germline ends.

Only a few counts were recorded for this clonotype. This rearrangement joins TRBV4-2 to TRBJ2-7; weak D call: TRBD2 (6 bases). This CDR3 is 14 amino acids long. Per the germline V gene, CDR1 is LGHNA and CDR2 is YNFKEQ. V shed 4 bases and J shed 2 bases, with 12 bases lying between them. CDR3 amino acids: CASSLSPGAYEQYF. CDR3 DNA sequence: TGTGCCAGCAGCCTCAGCCCGGGAGCCTACGAGCAGTACTTC.

The genes are TRBV7-6 and TRBJ2-1, with D perhaps TRBD1 (6 bases). Trimming took off 4 bases at V and 0 bases at J, with 19 bases between the two ends. This CDR3 comprises 18 residues. CDR1 and CDR2 (germline): SGHVS, FNYEAQ. This chain's CDR3 is CASSSTNPSTGSYNEQFF. The CDR3 coding sequence is TGTGCCAGCAGCTCGACTAACCCTTCGACAGGCTCCTACAATGAGCAGTTCTTC.

V gene TRBV10-1 combines with J gene TRBJ2-7; D gene uncertain. The CDR3 is 16 amino acids. V lost 2 bases, J lost 3 bases, and 17 bases lay in between. Looked up from germline, CDR1 is WNHNN and CDR2 is SYGVQD (reference sequence). CDR3 in DNA: TGCGCCAGCAGTGAGGTGAAGGGCCCCGGTGGCTACGAGCAGTACTTC. Amino acids: CASSEVKGPGGYEQYF.

This chain connects TRBV11-2 to TRBJ2-1; 9 nucleotides agree with TRBD1. Per the germline V gene, CDR1 is SGHAT and CDR2 is FQNNGV. V gave up 4 bases and J gave up 7 bases; unmatched junction bases: 5. This CDR3 region has 14 residues. Here the CDR3 reads CASSSSGTGNEQFF. The CDR3 DNA reads as TGTGCCAGCAGCTCGTCCGGGACAGGGAATGAGCAGTTCTTC.

The rearrangement uses TRBV13 and TRBJ2-2; 8 bases align to TRBD1. Germline CDR1 PRHDT, CDR2 FYEKMQ (reference sequence). The ends lost 7 bases at V and 0 bases at J; junction bases unmatched: 4. This CDR3 contains 15 residues. The CDR3 protein is CASKGQETNTGELFF. The DNA of the CDR3 is TGTGCCAGCAAGGGACAGGAAACGAACACCGGGGAGCTGTTTTTT.

The chain combines TRBV20-1 with TRBJ2-2; no reliable D call. The CDR3 is 12 residues long. In germline, CDR1 is DFQATT, CDR2 SNEGSKA (reference sequence). As DNA, the CDR3 is TGCAGCAAGGCCTCCCAATCCGGGGAGCTGTTTTTT. Protein product: CSKASQSGELFF.

The table lists this clonotype with a count of one. This chain links TRBV11-2 with TRBJ2-7, with a possible D match to TRBD1 (6 bases). The CDR3 runs 14 residues. CDR1 and CDR2 from the germline V gene are SGHAT and FQNNGV. V was pared by 1 base and J by 4 bases, with 11 bases between. CDR3 nucleotides: TGTGCCAGCAGCTTAGGGGACAAACGGTACGAGCAGTACGTC. Translated, it gives CASSLGDKRYEQYV.

This chain joins TRBV7-6 and TRBJ2-1; tentatively, D is TRBD1 (5 bases). The V gene's germline CDR1 is SGHVS and CDR2 FNYEAQ. CDR3 length: 17 amino acids. Trimming removed 1 base at V and 0 bases at J, with 13 bases between. CDR3 nucleotide sequence: TGTGCCAGCAGCTTAGGGGGCGTTCTAAGCTCCTACAATGAGCAGTTCTTC. Its protein product is CASSLGGVLSSYNEQFF. The whole variable domain, filled in from reference TRBV7-6 and TRBJ2-1, reads GAGVSQSPRYKVTKRGQDVALRCDPISGHVSLYWYRQALGQGPEFLTYFNYEAQQDKSGLPNDRFSAERPEGSISTLTIQRTEQRDSAMYRCASSLGGVLSSYNEQFFGPGTRLTVL.

The chain joins TRBV29-1 to TRBJ2-2; 8 bases agree with TRBD1. Germline CDR1 and CDR2: SQVTM and ANQGSEA. CDR3 length equals 15 residues. Unmatched junction bases numbered 11, after V lost 6 bases and J lost 5 bases. In nucleotides, the CDR3 is TGCAGCGTGACCCAGGGGGCATGGGAAACCGGGGAGCTGTTTTTT. This codes for CSVTQGAWETGELFF.